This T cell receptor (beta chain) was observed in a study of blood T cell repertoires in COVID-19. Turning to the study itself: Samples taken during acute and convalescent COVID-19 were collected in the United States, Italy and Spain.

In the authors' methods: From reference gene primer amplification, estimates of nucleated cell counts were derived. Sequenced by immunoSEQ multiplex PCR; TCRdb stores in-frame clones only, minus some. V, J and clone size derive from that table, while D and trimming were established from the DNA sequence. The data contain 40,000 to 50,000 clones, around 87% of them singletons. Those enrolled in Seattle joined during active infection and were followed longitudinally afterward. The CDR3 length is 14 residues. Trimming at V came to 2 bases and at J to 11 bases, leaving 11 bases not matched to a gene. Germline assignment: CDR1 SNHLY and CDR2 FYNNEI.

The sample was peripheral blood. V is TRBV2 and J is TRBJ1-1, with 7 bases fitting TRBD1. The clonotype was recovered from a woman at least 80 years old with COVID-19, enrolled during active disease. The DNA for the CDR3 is TGTGCCAGCAGTGAATCGAGGGGGCTTGGGAGGGCTTTCTTT. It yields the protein CASSESRGLGRAFF. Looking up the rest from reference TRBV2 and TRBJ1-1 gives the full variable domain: EPEVTQTPSHQVTQMGQEVILRCVPISNHLYFYWYRQILGQKVEFLVSFYNNEISEKSEIFDDQFSVERPDGSNFTLKIRSTKLEDSAMYFCASSESRGLGRAFFGQGTRLTVV.